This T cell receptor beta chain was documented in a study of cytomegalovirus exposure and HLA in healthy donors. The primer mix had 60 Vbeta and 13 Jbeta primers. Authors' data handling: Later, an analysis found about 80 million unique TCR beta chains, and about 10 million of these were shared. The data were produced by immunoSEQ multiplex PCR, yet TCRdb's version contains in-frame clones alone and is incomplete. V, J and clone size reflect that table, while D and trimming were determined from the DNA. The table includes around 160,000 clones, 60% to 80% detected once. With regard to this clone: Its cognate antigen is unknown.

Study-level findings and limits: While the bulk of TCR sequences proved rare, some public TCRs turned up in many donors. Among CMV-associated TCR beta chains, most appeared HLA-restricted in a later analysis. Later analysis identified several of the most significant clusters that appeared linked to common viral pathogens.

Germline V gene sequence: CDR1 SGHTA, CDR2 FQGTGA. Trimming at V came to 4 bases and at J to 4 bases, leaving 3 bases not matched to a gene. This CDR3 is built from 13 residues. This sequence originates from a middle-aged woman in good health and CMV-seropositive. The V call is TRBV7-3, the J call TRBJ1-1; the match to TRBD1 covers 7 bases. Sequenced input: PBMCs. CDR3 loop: CASSSGGTTEAFF. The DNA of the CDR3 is TGTGCCAGCAGCTCAGGGGGGACCACTGAAGCTTTCTTT.